This TCR beta chain was observed in a study of cytomegalovirus exposure and HLA in healthy donors. Study-wide points: Per a prior analysis, the majority of TCR beta V segments were productive roughly 90% or roughly 30% of the time.

The CDR3 sequence is 13 residues long. V lost 2 bases, J lost 12 bases, and 6 bases stayed unmatched. Per the germline V gene, CDR1 is SGHTA and CDR2 is FQGTGA. Comment on this clone: Its target is not known.

The PCR contained 60 Vbeta and 13 Jbeta primers. The method was immunoSEQ multiplex PCR; TCRdb's version includes in-frame clones alone and lacks a portion of them. The data show more than 90,000 clones, about 86% seen once. The sequencing input was PBMCs. The chain uses TRBV7-3 and TRBJ2-1; 8 bases map to TRBD1. This sequence was found in a woman in her seventies in good health and CMV-seropositive. DNA of the CDR3: TGTGCCAGCAGCTTAGTCCAGGGGGCTGGGCAGTTCTTC. Translating gives CASSLVQGAGQFF.